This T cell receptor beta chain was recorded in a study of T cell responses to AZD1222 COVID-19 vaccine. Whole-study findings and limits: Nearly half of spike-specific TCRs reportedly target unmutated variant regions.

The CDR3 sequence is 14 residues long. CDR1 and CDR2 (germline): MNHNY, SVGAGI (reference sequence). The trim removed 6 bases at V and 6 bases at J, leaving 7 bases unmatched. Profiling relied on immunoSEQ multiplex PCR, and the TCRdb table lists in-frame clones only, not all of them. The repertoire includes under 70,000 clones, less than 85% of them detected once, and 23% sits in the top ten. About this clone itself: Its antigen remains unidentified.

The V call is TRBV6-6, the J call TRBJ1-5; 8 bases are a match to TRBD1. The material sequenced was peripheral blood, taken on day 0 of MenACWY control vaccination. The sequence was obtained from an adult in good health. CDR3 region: CASSLQGASQPQHF. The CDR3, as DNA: TGTGCCAGCAGCCTTCAGGGGGCCAGTCAGCCCCAGCATTTT.